The rows below give T cell receptor beta chains drawn from one sample of a study of response to subunit inactivated influenza vaccine. TCRdb processed the RT-PCR reads anew with MiXCR; each CDR3 protein has one entry. The data contain hundreds of thousands of distinct CDR3 sequences, around 15% of them seen just once; the ten biggest clones take up 7.5% to 9%. The material sequenced was PBMCs from blood, taken roughly 15 days before vaccination. The receptors come from a man between 45 and 60 years old who received an inactivated influenza vaccine. Each CDR3 is given with its conserved first and last residue. Each record gives: clone size, J gene, D gene, V gene, CDR3 protein, CDR3 DNA. D genes are given only for firm matches. Only part of the rows carry a size: once, few, many, or a class if the clone is expanded.

clone size: few
J gene: TRBJ2-7
D gene: -
V gene: TRBV24-1
CDR3 protein: CATSDSSSRYEQYF
CDR3 DNA: TGTGCCACCAGTGATTCCTCCTCCCGCTACGAGCAGTACTTC

clone size: few
J gene: TRBJ2-7
D gene: -
V gene: TRBV29-1
CDR3 protein: CSANWGHSSGEQYF
CDR3 DNA: TGCAGCGCAAACTGGGGACACTCATCGGGCGAGCAGTACTTC

clone size: -
J gene: TRBJ2-1
D gene: -
V gene: TRBV20-1
CDR3 protein: CSANRLYSASHEQFF
CDR3 DNA: TGCAGTGCTAACCGACTATATTCAGCTTCCCATGAGCAGTTCTTC

clone size: few
J gene: TRBJ2-1
D gene: TRBD1
V gene: TRBV10-3
CDR3 protein: CAISESPTGGGWNEQFF
CDR3 DNA: TGTGCCATCAGTGAGAGCCCGACAGGGGGCGGGTGGAATGAGCAGTTCTTC

clone size: -
J gene: TRBJ2-1
D gene: TRBD2
V gene: TRBV13
CDR3 protein: CASSLGTSGETQFF
CDR3 DNA: TGTGCCAGCAGCCTAGGGACTAGCGGAGAGACCCAGTTCTTC

clone size: -
J gene: TRBJ2-5
D gene: TRBD2
V gene: TRBV9
CDR3 protein: CASSVGRGLAGLYQETQYF
CDR3 DNA: TGTGCCAGCAGCGTAGGTAGGGGACTAGCGGGCCTGTACCAAGAGACCCAGTACTTC

clone size: -
J gene: TRBJ2-7
D gene: TRBD1
V gene: TRBV18
CDR3 protein: CASSPTIQDRVGYEQYF
CDR3 DNA: TGTGCCAGCTCACCAACTATTCAGGACAGGGTGGGCTACGAGCAGTACTTC

clone size: -
J gene: TRBJ2-1
D gene: -
V gene: TRBV12-3/TRBV12-4
CDR3 protein: CASSLGRGQFF
CDR3 DNA: TGTGCCAGCAGTTTGGGCAGGGGGCAGTTCTTC

clone size: -
J gene: TRBJ1-1
D gene: -
V gene: TRBV4-2
CDR3 protein: CASEGRTEAFF
CDR3 DNA: TGTGCCAGCGAGGGGAGGACTGAAGCTTTCTTT

clone size: -
J gene: TRBJ2-2
D gene: -
V gene: TRBV20-1
CDR3 protein: CSATPGAGVAGELFF
CDR3 DNA: TGCAGTGCTACCCCAGGGGCGGGGGTCGCCGGGGAGCTGTTTTTT

clone size: -
J gene: TRBJ2-2
D gene: TRBD2
V gene: TRBV6-1
CDR3 protein: CASSGLAGGDTGELFF
CDR3 DNA: TGTGCCAGCAGTGGACTAGCGGGAGGGGACACCGGGGAGCTGTTTTTT

clone size: -
J gene: TRBJ2-2
D gene: -
V gene: TRBV29-1
CDR3 protein: CSVVTGANTGELFF
CDR3 DNA: TGCAGCGTCGTGACGGGGGCGAACACCGGGGAGCTGTTTTTT